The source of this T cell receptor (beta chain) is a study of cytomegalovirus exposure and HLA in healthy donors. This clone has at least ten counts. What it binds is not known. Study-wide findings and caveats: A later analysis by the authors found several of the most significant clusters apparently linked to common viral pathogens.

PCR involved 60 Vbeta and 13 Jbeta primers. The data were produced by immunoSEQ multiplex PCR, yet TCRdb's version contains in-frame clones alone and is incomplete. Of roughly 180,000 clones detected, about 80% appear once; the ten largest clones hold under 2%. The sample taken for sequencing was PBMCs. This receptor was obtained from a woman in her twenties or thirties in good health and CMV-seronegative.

CDR3 bases: TGTGCCAGCAGCTTGGAGCGCTCCTACGAGCAGTACTTC. It encodes CASSLERSYEQYF. V is TRBV5-4 and J is TRBJ2-7; D unclear. The CDR3 is made up of 13 amino acids. Per the germline V gene, CDR1 is SGHNT and CDR2 is YYREEE (reference sequence). With 0 bases removed from V and 0 bases from J, the gap between germline ends came to 4 bases.